Below, one T cell receptor beta chain is given with its context. Its antigen is still unknown. The entry originates in a study of cytomegalovirus exposure and HLA in healthy donors. Overall study findings and caveats: When a later analysis was performed, an Asian-associated ancestry cluster reportedly had fewer N-insertions than the 666-donor mean. There was a cluster of highly shared sequence variants that was likely a sequencing artifact. Later examination showed HLA-associated TCR beta chains had greater clonal expansion than equally common others. TCR beta V segments were, for the most part, productive about 87% or about 30% of the time in an earlier analysis.

Primers for the PCR totalled 60 Vbeta and 13 Jbeta. TCRdb's copy holds only in-frame clones and misses some; the assay was immunoSEQ multiplex PCR. The sample lists about 100,000 clones; roughly three quarters were seen once. Germline CDR1 reads SNHLY; CDR2 reads FYNNEI. CDR3 size: 14 residues. The V segment lost 2 bases and the J segment 7 bases; nucleotides outside the gene matches: 6. The sequencing sample was made of PBMCs. J is TRBJ2-5 and V is TRBV2; 8 bases are a match to TRBD2. This sequence originates from an older woman in good health and CMV-seropositive. The CDR3 DNA follows: TGTGCCAGCAGTGAAAACAGGGCGGGGGGGACCCAGTACTTC. Translated: CASSENRAGGTQYF.